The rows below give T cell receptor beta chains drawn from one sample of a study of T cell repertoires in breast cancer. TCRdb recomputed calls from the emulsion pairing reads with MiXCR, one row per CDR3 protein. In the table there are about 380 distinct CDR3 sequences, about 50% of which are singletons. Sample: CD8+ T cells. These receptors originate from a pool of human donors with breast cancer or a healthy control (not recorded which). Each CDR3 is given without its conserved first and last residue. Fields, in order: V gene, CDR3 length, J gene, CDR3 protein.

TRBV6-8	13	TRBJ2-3	ASTHGRQGSDTQY
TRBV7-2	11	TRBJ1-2	ASSFQGSYGYT
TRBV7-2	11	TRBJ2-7	ASSPRTGYEQY
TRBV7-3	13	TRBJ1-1	ASSLTGGVSAEAF
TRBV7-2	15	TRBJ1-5	ASRLLGLGAGNKKRH
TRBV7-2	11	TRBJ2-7	ASSRGGSYEQY
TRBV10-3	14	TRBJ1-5	AGSPRGEGDNQSQH
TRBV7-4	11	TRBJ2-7	ASTPDRGGEKY
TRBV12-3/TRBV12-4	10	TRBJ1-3	ACESSGNTIY
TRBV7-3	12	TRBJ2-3	ASRRDFNTDTQY
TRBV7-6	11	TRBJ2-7	ASSRGPSYEQY
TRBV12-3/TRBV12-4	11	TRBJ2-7	ASTPYRVCEQY
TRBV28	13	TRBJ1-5	ASSLPTGEKQPQH
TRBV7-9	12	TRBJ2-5	ASSYDSSWETQY
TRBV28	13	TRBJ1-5	ASRVPTGEEQPQH
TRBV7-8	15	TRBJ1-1	ASSHGRQGGMNTEAF
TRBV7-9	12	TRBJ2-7	ARRLAWDSDEQY
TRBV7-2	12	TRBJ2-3	TSSLEQGLDTQY
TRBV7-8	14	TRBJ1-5	ASSFEGARINQPQH
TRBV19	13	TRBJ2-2	ASSIWQCNTGELF
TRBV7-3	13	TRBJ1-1	ASSLTGGMNTEAF
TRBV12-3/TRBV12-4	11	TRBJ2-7	ASTPDRVGEQY
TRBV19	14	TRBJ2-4	ASSIGTMSAKNIQY
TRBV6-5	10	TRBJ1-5	ASTGGNQPQH
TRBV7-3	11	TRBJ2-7	ASSLFSGGEQY
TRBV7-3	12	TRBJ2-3	ASSLGGRTDTQY
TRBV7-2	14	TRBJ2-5	ASSLERVAGVETQY
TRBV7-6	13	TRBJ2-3	ASSFQSLATDTQY
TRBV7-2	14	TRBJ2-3	ASSLNSVTTGDTQY
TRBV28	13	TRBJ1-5	ASSLPKGEKKPQH
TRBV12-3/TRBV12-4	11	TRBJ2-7	ASTQERGGEKY
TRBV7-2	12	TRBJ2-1	ASSDSPSYNEQF
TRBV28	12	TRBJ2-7	ASNSPGGFNEQY
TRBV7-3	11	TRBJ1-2	ASSSNGGHGYT
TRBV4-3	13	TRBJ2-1	ASSQSRGTYNEQF
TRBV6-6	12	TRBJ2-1	ASSYSPSSNEQF
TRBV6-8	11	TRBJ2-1	ASSYSGYKEQF
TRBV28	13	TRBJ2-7	ASSFAMDSSYEQY
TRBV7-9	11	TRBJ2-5	ANSPDGEETQH
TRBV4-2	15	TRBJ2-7	ASSPILAGGVNYEKY
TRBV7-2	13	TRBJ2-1	ASTNTERHKEEKF
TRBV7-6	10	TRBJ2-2	ASSLKIGELF
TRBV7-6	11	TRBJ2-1	ASSLAGGNEQF
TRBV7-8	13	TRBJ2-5	ASSSSLIAGETQY
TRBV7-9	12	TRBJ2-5	ATGGLAYQETQY
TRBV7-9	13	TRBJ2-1	ASSQSGRVGNEQF
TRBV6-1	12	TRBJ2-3	ASTWGQGTDTQY
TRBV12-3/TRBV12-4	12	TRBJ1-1	ASSFGGKNTEAF
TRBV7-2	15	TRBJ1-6	ASSLGDRGSYNSPLH
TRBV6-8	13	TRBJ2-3	ASTKGRQGAETQY
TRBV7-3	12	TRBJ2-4	ASSLGQGANIQY
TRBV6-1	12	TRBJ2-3	ASTERGRTDTQY
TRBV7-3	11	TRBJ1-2	ASSLNVGYGYT